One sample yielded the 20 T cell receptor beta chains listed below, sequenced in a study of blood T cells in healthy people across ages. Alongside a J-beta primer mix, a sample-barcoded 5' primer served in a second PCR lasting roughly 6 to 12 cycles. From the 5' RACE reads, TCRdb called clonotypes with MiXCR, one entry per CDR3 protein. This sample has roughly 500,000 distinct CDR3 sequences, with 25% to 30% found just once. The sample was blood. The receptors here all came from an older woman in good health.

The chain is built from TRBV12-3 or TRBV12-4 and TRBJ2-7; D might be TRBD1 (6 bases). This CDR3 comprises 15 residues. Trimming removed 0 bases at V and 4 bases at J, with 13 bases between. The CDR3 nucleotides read TGTGCCAGCAGTTTAGCTAGGGGGAGTGCTTACGAGCAGTACTTC. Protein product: CASSLARGSAYEQYF.

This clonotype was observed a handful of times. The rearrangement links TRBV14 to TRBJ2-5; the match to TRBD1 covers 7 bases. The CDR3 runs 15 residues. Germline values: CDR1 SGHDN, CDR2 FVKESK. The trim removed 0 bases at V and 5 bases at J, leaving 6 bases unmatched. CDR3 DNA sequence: TGTGCCAGCAGCCAAGAGGTTATCAGGGGGGAGACCCAGTACTTC. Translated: CASSQEVIRGETQYF.

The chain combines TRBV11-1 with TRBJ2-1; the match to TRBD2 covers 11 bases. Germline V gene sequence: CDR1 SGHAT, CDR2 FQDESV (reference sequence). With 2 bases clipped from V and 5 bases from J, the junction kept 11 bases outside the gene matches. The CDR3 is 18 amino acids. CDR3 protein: CASSLLPLLAGENNEQFF. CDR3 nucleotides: TGTGCCAGCAGCTTACTCCCGCTACTAGCGGGGGAGAACAATGAGCAGTTCTTC.

This CDR3 reads CASRRQGLRQPQHF. DNA for the CDR3: TGTGCCAGCAGACGACAGGGGCTCCGTCAGCCCCAGCATTTT. The genes are TRBV6-2 or TRBV6-3 and TRBJ1-5, with 8 bases matching TRBD1. V shed 6 bases and J 6 bases; nucleotides not matched to a gene: 7. The germline V gene has CDR1 MNHEY and CDR2 SVGEGT. CDR3 size: 14 residues.

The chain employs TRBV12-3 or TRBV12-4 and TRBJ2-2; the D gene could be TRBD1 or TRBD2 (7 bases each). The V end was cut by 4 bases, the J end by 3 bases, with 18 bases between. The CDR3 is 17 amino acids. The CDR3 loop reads CASSWESGGGDTGELFF. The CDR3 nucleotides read TGTGCCAGCAGTTGGGAGTCAGGGGGGGGCGACACCGGGGAGCTGTTTTTT.

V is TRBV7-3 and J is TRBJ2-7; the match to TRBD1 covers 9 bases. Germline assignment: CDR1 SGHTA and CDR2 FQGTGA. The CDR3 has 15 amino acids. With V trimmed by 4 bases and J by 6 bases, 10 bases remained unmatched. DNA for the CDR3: TGTGCCAGCAGCTCTCAACAGGGGGCGTTCGGCGAGCAGTACTTC. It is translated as CASSSQQGAFGEQYF. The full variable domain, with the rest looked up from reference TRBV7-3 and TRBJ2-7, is GAGVSQTPSNKVTEKGKYVELRCDPISGHTALYWYRQSLGQGPEFLIYFQGTGAADDSGLPNDRFFAVRPEGSVSTLKIQRTERGDSAVYLCASSSQQGAFGEQYFGPGTRLTVT.

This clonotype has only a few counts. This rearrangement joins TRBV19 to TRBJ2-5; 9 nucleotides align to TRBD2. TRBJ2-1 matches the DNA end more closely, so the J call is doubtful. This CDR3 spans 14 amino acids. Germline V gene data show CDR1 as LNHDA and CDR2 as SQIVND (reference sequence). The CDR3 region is CASSRTSAYNEQFF. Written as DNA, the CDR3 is TGTGCCAGTAGCAGGACTAGCGCGTACAATGAGCAGTTCTTC.

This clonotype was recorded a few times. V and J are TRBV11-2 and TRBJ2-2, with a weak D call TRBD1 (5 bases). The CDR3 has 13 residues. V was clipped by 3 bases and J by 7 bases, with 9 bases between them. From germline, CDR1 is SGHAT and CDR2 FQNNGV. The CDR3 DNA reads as TGTGCCAGCAGCTTTCGTACAGGCGGGGAGCTGTTTTTT. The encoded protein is CASSFRTGGELFF.

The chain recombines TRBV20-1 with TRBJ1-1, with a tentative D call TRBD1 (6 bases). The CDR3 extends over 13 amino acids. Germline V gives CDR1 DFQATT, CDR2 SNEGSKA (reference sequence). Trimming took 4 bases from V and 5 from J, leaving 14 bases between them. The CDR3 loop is CSATTGLWTEAFF. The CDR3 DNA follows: TGCAGTGCTACGACAGGCCTTTGGACTGAAGCTTTCTTT.

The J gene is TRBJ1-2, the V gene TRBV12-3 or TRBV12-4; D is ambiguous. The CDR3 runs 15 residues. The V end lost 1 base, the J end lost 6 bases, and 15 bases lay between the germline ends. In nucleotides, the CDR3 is TGTGCCAGCAGTTTAGTAACCGGAACTTGGAATGGCTACACCTTC. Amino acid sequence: CASSLVTGTWNGYTF.

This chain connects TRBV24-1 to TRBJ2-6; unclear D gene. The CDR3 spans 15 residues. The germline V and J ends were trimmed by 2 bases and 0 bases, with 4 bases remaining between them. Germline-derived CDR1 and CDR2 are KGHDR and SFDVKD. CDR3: CATSDSNSGANVLTF. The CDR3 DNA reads TGTGCCACCAGTGATTCGAACTCTGGGGCCAACGTCCTGACTTTC.

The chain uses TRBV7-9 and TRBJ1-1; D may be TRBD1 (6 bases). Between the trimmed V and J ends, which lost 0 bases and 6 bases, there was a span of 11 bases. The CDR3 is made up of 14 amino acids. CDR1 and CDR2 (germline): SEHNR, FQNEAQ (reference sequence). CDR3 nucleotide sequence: TGTGCCAGCAGCTTAGCGATTGGGGGCTCTGAAGCTTTCTTT. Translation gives CASSLAIGGSEAFF.

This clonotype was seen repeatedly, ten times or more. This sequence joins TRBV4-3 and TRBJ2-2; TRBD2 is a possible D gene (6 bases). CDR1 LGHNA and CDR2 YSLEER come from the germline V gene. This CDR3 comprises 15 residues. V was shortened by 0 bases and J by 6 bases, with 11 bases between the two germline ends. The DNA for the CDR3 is TGCGCCAGCAGCCAAGATGGGCGGGGCCCCGGGGAGCTGTTTTTT. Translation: CASSQDGRGPGELFF.

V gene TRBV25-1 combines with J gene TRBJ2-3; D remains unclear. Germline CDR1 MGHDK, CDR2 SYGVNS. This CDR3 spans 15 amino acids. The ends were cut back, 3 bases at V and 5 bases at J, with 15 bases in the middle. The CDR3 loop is CASSDAGRAIDTQYF. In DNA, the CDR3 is TGTGCCAGCAGTGACGCCGGACGAGCGATAGATACGCAGTATTTT.

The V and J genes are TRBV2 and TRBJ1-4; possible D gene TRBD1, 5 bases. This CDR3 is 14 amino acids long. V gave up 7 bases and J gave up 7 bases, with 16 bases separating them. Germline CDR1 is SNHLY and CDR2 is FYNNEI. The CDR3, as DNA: TGTGCCAGCAACCGGACACCCAGAGGTGAAAAACTGTTTTTT. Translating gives CASNRTPRGEKLFF.

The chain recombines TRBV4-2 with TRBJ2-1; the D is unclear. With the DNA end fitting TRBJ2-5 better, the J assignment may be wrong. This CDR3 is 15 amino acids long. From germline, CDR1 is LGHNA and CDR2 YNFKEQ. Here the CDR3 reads CASSLEGRGMETQYF. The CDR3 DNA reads TGTGCCAGCAGCTTGGAAGGTCGAGGAATGGAGACCCAGTACTTC.

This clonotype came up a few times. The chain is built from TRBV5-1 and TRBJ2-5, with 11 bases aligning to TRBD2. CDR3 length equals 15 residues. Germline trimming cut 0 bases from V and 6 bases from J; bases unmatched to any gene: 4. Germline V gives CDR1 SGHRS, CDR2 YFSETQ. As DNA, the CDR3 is TGCGCCAGCAGCTTGGCTCTAGCGGGGGGCCAGACCCAGTACTTC. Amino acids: CASSLALAGGQTQYF.

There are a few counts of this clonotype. The CDR3 loop reads CASSPGLAGVETQYF. The CDR3 coding sequence is TGCGCCAGCAGCCCCGGACTAGCGGGGGTAGAGACCCAGTACTTC. The V gene is TRBV5-1, the J gene TRBJ2-5, with 13 bases identical to TRBD2. The germline V gene has CDR1 SGHRS and CDR2 YFSETQ. The CDR3 sequence is 15 residues long. With V trimmed by 4 bases and J by 4 bases, 4 bases remained unmatched.

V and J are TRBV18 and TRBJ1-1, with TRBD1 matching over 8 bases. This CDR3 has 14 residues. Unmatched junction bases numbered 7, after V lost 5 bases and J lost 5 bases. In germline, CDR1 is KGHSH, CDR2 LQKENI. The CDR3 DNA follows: TGTGCCAGCTCAATGGACAGGGTCGGGACTGAAGCTTTCTTT. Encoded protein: CASSMDRVGTEAFF.

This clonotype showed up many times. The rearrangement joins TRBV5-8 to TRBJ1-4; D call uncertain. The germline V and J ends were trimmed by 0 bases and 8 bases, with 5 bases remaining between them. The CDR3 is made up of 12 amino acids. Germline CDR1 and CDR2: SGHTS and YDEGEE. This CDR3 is CASSLGLEKLFF. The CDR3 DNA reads TGTGCCAGCAGCTTGGGACTGGAAAAACTGTTTTTT.